The 22 T cell receptor beta chains below come from one sample, sequenced in a study of PD-1 blockade in classical Hodgkin lymphoma. The protocol was immunoSEQ multiplex PCR, while the TCRdb copy is restricted to in-frame clones and leaves out a portion. The sample carries some 4,000 clones, 81% recorded once. This sample's time point: newly diagnosed, previously untreated cHL patient sample. From thawed PBMCs, CD8+ T cells were isolated by magnetic negative selection. The specimen was CD8+ T cells from blood. These receptors all come from a human donor with classical Hodgkin lymphoma.

The chain has TRBV5-6 and TRBJ1-6, with D perhaps TRBD1 (5 bases). Per the germline V gene, CDR1 is SGHDT and CDR2 is YYEEEE. Between the trimmed V and J ends, which lost 4 bases and 14 bases, there was a span of 16 bases. This CDR3 is 13 amino acids long. CDR3 coding DNA: TGTGCCAGCAGCACCGGGACGCTAGGGACCCTCCACTTT. Translation gives CASSTGTLGTLHF.

The rearrangement links TRBV20-1 to TRBJ2-5; perhaps TRBD1 as D (6 bases). Germline-derived CDR1 and CDR2 are DFQATT and SNEGSKA (reference sequence). The CDR3 runs to 11 residues. Trimming removed 5 bases at V and 5 bases at J, with 9 bases between. The CDR3 loop is CSAQRGETQYF. CDR3 nucleotides: TGCAGTGCTCAAAGGGGGGAGACCCAGTACTTC.

This clone ranks as large. V usage is TRBV4-3 and J usage is TRBJ1-3; 8 bases agree with TRBD1. There are 15 residues in the CDR3. Germline V gene sequence: CDR1 LGHNA, CDR2 YSLEER. The ends lost 3 bases at V and 2 bases at J; junction bases unmatched: 3. The CDR3 DNA is TGCGCCAGCAGCCAGGACAGGGTCCCTGGAAACACCATATATTTT. Residues: CASSQDRVPGNTIYF.

This chain connects TRBV6-6 to TRBJ2-3; 7 bases fit TRBD1. The CDR3 is 15 residues long. Germline V gene data show CDR1 as MNHNY and CDR2 as SVGAGI (reference sequence). V was pared by 6 bases and J by 1 base, with 7 bases of the junction left unmatched. The CDR3 nucleotides read TGTGCCAGCAGACAGGACAGGCGGGGCACAGATACGCAGTATTTT. Translation: CASRQDRRGTDTQYF.

This clone was picked up one time. V and J are TRBV6-6 and TRBJ1-2; 8 bases line up with TRBD1. CDR3 length: 13 amino acids. J gave up 8 bases and V 5 bases, and 7 bases lay outside the gene matches. The germline CDR1 and CDR2 sequences are MNHNY and SVGAGI (reference sequence). The CDR3 sequence: CASSAHRGVGYTF. The CDR3 nucleotides are TGTGCCAGCAGTGCCCACAGGGGGGTCGGCTACACCTTC.

The chain uses TRBV25-1 and TRBJ1-1, with 7 bases that match TRBD1. Looked up from germline, CDR1 is MGHDK and CDR2 is SYGVNS. V shed 2 bases and J 5 bases; nucleotides not matched to a gene: 2. CDR3 size: 13 residues. The CDR3 DNA reads as TGTGCCAGCAGTGAACAGGGGGGTACTGAAGCTTTCTTT. Protein: CASSEQGGTEAFF.

CDR3 DNA: TGTGCCAGCAGCTTATTTACGGCCAATCAGCCCCAGCATTTT. It translates to CASSLFTANQPQHF. The J gene is TRBJ1-5, the V gene TRBV7-8; D uncertain. The CDR3 totals 14 residues. Between the trimmed V and J ends, which lost 2 bases and 3 bases, there was a span of 8 bases. Per germline, CDR1 SGHVS and CDR2 FQNEAQ.

The DNA for the CDR3 is TGTGCCAGCAGTAACCGACAGGGGGCGGGGAACACTGAAGCTTTCTTT. Translation: CASSNRQGAGNTEAFF. The chain carries TRBV27 and TRBJ1-1; 10 bases line up with TRBD1. With 5 bases clipped from V and 1 base from J, the junction kept 7 bases outside the gene matches. CDR1 is MNHEY and CDR2 is SMNVEV in the germline V gene (reference sequence). CDR3 length: 16 amino acids.

The rearrangement uses TRBV7-9 and TRBJ2-7; D is undetermined. Looked up from germline, CDR1 is SEHNR and CDR2 is FQNEAQ (reference sequence). Trimming shortened V by 1 base and J by 4 bases, and 2 bases separated the two germline ends. CDR3 length equals 11 residues. The CDR3 coding sequence is TGTGCCAGCAGCTTAGTTTACGAGCAGTACTTC. This encodes CASSLVYEQYF.

The chain uses TRBV7-9 and TRBJ2-7, with 7 bases that match TRBD1. Looked up from germline, CDR1 is SEHNR and CDR2 is FQNEAQ (reference sequence). Trimming removed 5 bases from V and 3 bases from J; junction bases left unmatched: 4. This CDR3 has 13 amino acids. The CDR3 reads CASSPGTDYEQYF. As DNA, the CDR3 is TGTGCCAGCAGCCCCGGGACAGACTACGAGCAGTACTTC.

The CDR3 DNA reads TGTGCCAGTACCCCGGGACTAGCGAAATCCTACGAGCAGTACTTC. Its translation is CASTPGLAKSYEQYF. The chain links TRBV19 to TRBJ2-7, with 10 bases fitting TRBD2. With 7 bases clipped from V and 1 base from J, the junction kept 7 bases outside the gene matches. Per germline, CDR1 LNHDA and CDR2 SQIVND (reference sequence). The CDR3 spans 15 residues.

The chain joins TRBV5-5 to TRBJ1-5; D is uncertain. Trimming shortened V by 2 bases and J by 4 bases, and 13 bases separated the two germline ends. Germline assignment: CDR1 SGHKS and CDR2 YYEKEE (reference sequence). This CDR3 spans 15 amino acids. The CDR3 DNA is TGTGCCAGCAGCTTTTTTTTGTCAGAAAATCAGCCCCAGCATTTT. This translates into CASSFFLSENQPQHF.

The chain recombines TRBV7-6 with TRBJ2-1, with TRBD2 matching over 7 bases. The J segment lost 5 bases and the V segment lost 3 bases, leaving 7 bases of the junction unmatched. The CDR3 runs to 15 residues. Germline V gene sequence: CDR1 SGHVS, CDR2 FNYEAQ. CDR3 DNA sequence: TGTGCCAGCAGCTTGGGCGGGAGAATACACAATGAGCAGTTCTTC. Translation: CASSLGGRIHNEQFF.

This clone is a singleton in its sample. The rearrangement joins TRBV11-2 to TRBJ2-1; possibly TRBD1 or TRBD2 for D (5 bases each). The germline V gene has CDR1 SGHAT and CDR2 FQNNGV. Deletions cut 1 base from V and 8 bases from J, with 12 bases between. The CDR3 totals 14 residues. The CDR3 spells CASSLGSRDDEQFF. The CDR3 DNA sequence: TGTGCCAGCAGCTTAGGTTCCAGGGACGATGAGCAGTTCTTC.

The rearrangement links TRBV15 to TRBJ2-1; 10 bases fit TRBD2. Trimming cost V 5 bases and J 5 bases; bases outside gene matches: 6. Germline V gene lookup returns CDR1 LNHNV and CDR2 YYDKDF (reference sequence). This CDR3 contains 15 residues. CDR3 protein: CATSAGTSVNNEQFF. CDR3 bases: TGTGCCACCAGCGCCGGGACTAGCGTAAACAATGAGCAGTTCTTC.

The V gene is TRBV14, the J gene TRBJ1-2, with D perhaps TRBD1 (5 bases). Germline V lookup: CDR1 SGHDN, CDR2 FVKESK. V shed 0 bases and J shed 6 bases, with 20 bases lying between them. The CDR3 is 17 amino acids. The CDR3 region is CASSQEWDLGQWNGYTF. In DNA, the CDR3 is TGTGCCAGCAGCCAAGAGTGGGATCTCGGACAATGGAATGGCTACACCTTC.

The V gene is TRBV27, the J gene TRBJ2-3, with D perhaps TRBD2 (6 bases). The germline gives CDR1 MNHEY, CDR2 SMNVEV (reference sequence). V lost 5 bases, J lost 3 bases, and 9 bases lay in between. This CDR3 spans 13 amino acids. CDR3 region: CASSLGLTDTQYF. The CDR3 nucleotides read TGTGCCAGCAGTCTAGGACTAACAGATACGCAGTATTTT.

The V call is TRBV7-9, the J call TRBJ2-3; perhaps D is TRBD1 or TRBD2 (5 bases each). Germline values: CDR1 SEHNR, CDR2 FQNEAQ (reference sequence). CDR3 length: 14 residues. Trimming left V 5 bases short and J 6 bases short, with 15 bases between. The CDR3 DNA sequence: TGTGCCAGCAGCGGGACCAGGGTTACGGATACGCAGTATTTT. It codes for CASSGTRVTDTQYF.

The DNA for the CDR3 is TGCGCCAGCAGCTTGAAGACTAGCGGTGATGAGCAGTTCTTC. This translates into CASSLKTSGDEQFF. V and J are TRBV5-1 and TRBJ2-1; 9 nucleotides line up with TRBD2. V dropped 1 base and J dropped 8; count of bases not matched to a gene: 4. There are 14 residues in the CDR3. Per germline, CDR1 SGHRS and CDR2 YFSETQ.

The genes are TRBV5-1 and TRBJ2-1; 12 nucleotides agree with TRBD2. Germline values: CDR1 SGHRS, CDR2 YFSETQ. The CDR3 is 14 amino acids. The ends lost 2 bases at V and 7 bases at J; junction bases unmatched: 1. Written as DNA, the CDR3 is TGCGCCAGCAGCTTAGGGACTAGCGGGAATGAGCAGTTCTTC. Amino acids: CASSLGTSGNEQFF.

The CDR3 is CASSLGQDGMTYNEQFF. The CDR3 bases are TGTGCCAGCAGCTTAGGGCAGGACGGGATGACTTACAATGAGCAGTTCTTC. The chain has TRBV13 and TRBJ2-1; tentative D call: TRBD2 (5 bases). Germline CDR1 PRHDT, CDR2 FYEKMQ (reference sequence). The CDR3 loop spans 17 amino acids. The ends were cut back, 0 bases at V and 4 bases at J, with 16 bases in the middle.

The chain has TRBV6-6 and TRBJ1-3, with a weak D call TRBD1 (6 bases). With 6 bases removed from V and 3 bases from J, the gap between germline ends came to 12 bases. The CDR3 sequence is 14 residues long. Germline CDR1 and CDR2: MNHNY and SVGAGI (reference sequence). In nucleotides, the CDR3 is TGTGCCAGCAGCCAAGACAGGCTTGGAAACACCATATATTTT. Protein: CASSQDRLGNTIYF.